The 5 T cell receptor beta chains in this list originate from one sample, sequenced in a study of blood T cell repertoires in COVID-19 (dated by TCRdb to between 2020 and 2021). The library was prepared using the immunoSEQ multiplex PCR assay. What TCRdb holds here is the immuneACCESS table cut down to in-frame rearrangements. Part of the clones is not present; checked against another copy, under half of the missing clones reflect an unresolved V gene, and the others are unexplained. The sample includes about 86,000 clones, with approximately 88% observed a single time. In total, the top ten clones hold 30% to 35% of the sample. Sequencing was carried out using peripheral blood. The receptors were gathered from an elderly woman with active or convalescent COVID-19.

In regard to this clone: Other nucleotide sequences in the sample specify the same CDR3. CDR3 protein: CASSLGENTEAFF. The CDR3 DNA sequence: TGCGCCAGCAGCTTGGGCGAGAACACTGAAGCTTTCTTT. This sequence joins TRBV5-1 and TRBJ1-1; D is undetermined. Germline-derived CDR1 and CDR2 are SGHRS and YFSETQ. V dropped 0 bases and J dropped 1 base, with 4 bases sitting between them. This CDR3 contains 13 residues.

This sequence joins TRBV5-1 and TRBJ2-5, with D maybe TRBD2 (6 bases). The CDR3 is 14 residues long. The V end was cut by 2 bases, the J end by 3 bases, with 11 bases between. Per germline, CDR1 SGHRS and CDR2 YFSETQ. For the CDR3, the DNA is TGCGCCAGCAGCTTTGGAGGGGAGAAAGAGACCCAGTACTTC. Translating gives CASSFGGEKETQYF.

The gene calls are TRBV19 and TRBJ2-5; 7 bases line up with TRBD2. With V trimmed by 4 bases and J by 4 bases, 3 bases remained unmatched. The germline V gene encodes CDR1 LNHDA and CDR2 SQIVND (reference sequence). The CDR3 has 13 amino acids. This CDR3 is CASSRGRGETQYF. The CDR3 coding sequence is TGTGCCAGTAGTAGGGGGAGGGGAGAGACCCAGTACTTC.

The chain combines TRBV15 with TRBJ1-2; tentative D call: TRBD1 (5 bases). Trimming removed 0 bases at V and 4 bases at J, with 9 bases between. Germline CDR1 LNHNV, CDR2 YYDKDF (reference sequence). The CDR3 is 14 amino acids. For the CDR3, the DNA is TGTGCCACCAGCAGAGACCCCGGGGGCTATGGCTACACCTTC. Its protein product is CATSRDPGGYGYTF.

A single count supports this clone. The chain is built from TRBV27 and TRBJ2-3, with TRBD2 identical over 8 bases. J lost 1 base, V lost 5 bases, and 5 bases had no gene match. CDR3 length: 15 residues. Germline CDR1 is MNHEY and CDR2 is SMNVEV (reference sequence). The CDR3, as DNA: TGTGCCAGCAGTCTCGGGAGGGGGGGCACAGATACGCAGTATTTT. This translates into CASSLGRGGTDTQYF.